A selection of T cell receptor beta chains follows, all from one sample in a study of blood T cells in healthy people across ages. One entry per CDR3 protein results from TCRdb running MiXCR on the 5' RACE reads. The data hold 600,000 or so distinct CDR3 sequences, with approximately 30% observed a single time. The specimen sequenced was blood. These receptor sequences come from a woman over 75 in good health. Each CDR3 is given with its conserved first and last residue. The order of the fields is D gene, J gene, clone size, V gene, CDR3 protein, CDR3 DNA. D genes are given only for firm matches. Some rows mark clone size as missing; the rest say once, few, many or name a class of expanded clone.

d_call: TRBD2; j_call: TRBJ2-1; clone_size: -; v_call: TRBV20-1; cdr3_aa: CSAGGTSDNEQFF; cdr3_nt: TGCAGTGCTGGCGGGACTAGCGACAATGAGCAGTTCTTC
d_call: -; j_call: TRBJ1-1; clone_size: many; v_call: TRBV30; cdr3_aa: CAWSSRDTEAFF; cdr3_nt: TGTGCCTGGAGTTCCAGGGACACTGAAGCTTTCTTT
d_call: -; j_call: TRBJ1-2; clone_size: -; v_call: TRBV30; cdr3_aa: CAWKEQGERGYTF; cdr3_nt: TGTGCCTGGAAGGAGCAGGGAGAAAGAGGCTACACCTTC
d_call: -; j_call: TRBJ1-2; clone_size: many; v_call: TRBV7-9; cdr3_aa: CASSLRVIGYTF; cdr3_nt: TGTGCCAGCAGCTTAAGGGTGATCGGCTACACCTTC
d_call: TRBD1; j_call: TRBJ2-7; clone_size: -; v_call: TRBV9; cdr3_aa: CASTPAGGGTGVYNEQYF; cdr3_nt: TGTGCCAGCACACCAGCTGGGGGGGGGACAGGGGTTTACAATGAGCAGTACTTC
d_call: TRBD1; j_call: TRBJ1-5; clone_size: many; v_call: TRBV3-1; cdr3_aa: CASSQGRQGNQPQHF; cdr3_nt: TGTGCCAGCAGCCAGGGACGACAGGGTAATCAGCCCCAGCATTTT
d_call: -; j_call: TRBJ2-2; clone_size: -; v_call: TRBV20-1; cdr3_aa: CSARDRKLGDTGELFF; cdr3_nt: TGCAGTGCTAGAGATAGGAAATTGGGCGACACCGGGGAGCTGTTTTTT
d_call: -; j_call: TRBJ1-4; clone_size: -; v_call: TRBV11-2; cdr3_aa: CASSLSRVNEKLFF; cdr3_nt: TGTGCCAGCAGCTTGAGTCGGGTTAATGAAAAACTGTTTTTT
d_call: -; j_call: TRBJ1-5; clone_size: few; v_call: TRBV29-1; cdr3_aa: CSVPPLTGKIDQPQHF; cdr3_nt: TGCAGCGTCCCCCCTCTTACAGGGAAAATCGATCAGCCCCAGCATTTT
d_call: TRBD2; j_call: TRBJ2-5; clone_size: -; v_call: TRBV5-1; cdr3_aa: CASSLAQRGGAETQYF; cdr3_nt: TGCGCCAGCAGCTTGGCCCAGCGGGGGGGCGCGGAGACCCAGTACTTC
d_call: -; j_call: TRBJ1-2; clone_size: many; v_call: TRBV5-6; cdr3_aa: CASSSGNRPNYGYTF; cdr3_nt: TGTGCCAGCAGCTCGGGGAACAGGCCAAACTATGGCTACACCTTC
d_call: -; j_call: TRBJ1-4; clone_size: -; v_call: TRBV5-6; cdr3_aa: CASSLGTIEKLFF; cdr3_nt: TGTGCCAGCAGCCTAGGGACGATTGAAAAACTGTTTTTT
d_call: TRBD2; j_call: TRBJ2-5; clone_size: many; v_call: TRBV5-6; cdr3_aa: CASSRGTSGVETQYF; cdr3_nt: TGTGCCAGCAGCCGGGGGACTAGCGGGGTAGAGACCCAGTACTTC
d_call: TRBD1; j_call: TRBJ2-1; clone_size: -; v_call: TRBV5-1; cdr3_aa: CASSLQGAGNEQFF; cdr3_nt: TGCGCCAGCAGCTTACAGGGGGCTGGCAATGAGCAGTTCTTC
d_call: -; j_call: TRBJ2-3; clone_size: many; v_call: TRBV3-1; cdr3_aa: CASSQDQGGADTQYF; cdr3_nt: TGTGCCAGCAGCCAAGATCAGGGGGGGGCAGATACGCAGTATTTT
d_call: -; j_call: TRBJ2-1; clone_size: many; v_call: TRBV20-1; cdr3_aa: CSAIYSRGNNEQFF; cdr3_nt: TGCAGTGCGATTTACTCCCGAGGCAACAATGAGCAGTTCTTC
d_call: TRBD2; j_call: TRBJ2-7; clone_size: many; v_call: TRBV11-2; cdr3_aa: CASSSAPSGGSEQYF; cdr3_nt: TGTGCCAGCAGCTCGGCCCCCAGCGGGGGCAGTGAGCAGTACTTC
d_call: -; j_call: TRBJ2-7; clone_size: -; v_call: TRBV5-1; cdr3_aa: CASSPGSTGYSYEQYF; cdr3_nt: TGCGCCAGCAGCCCGGGGAGTACAGGATACTCCTACGAGCAGTACTTC
d_call: TRBD2; j_call: TRBJ2-5; clone_size: -; v_call: TRBV12-3/TRBV12-4; cdr3_aa: CASSTGLAGVGLRETQYF; cdr3_nt: TGTGCCAGCAGTACGGGACTAGCGGGGGTTGGTTTACGAGAGACCCAGTACTTC
d_call: TRBD2; j_call: TRBJ2-5; clone_size: many; v_call: TRBV13; cdr3_aa: CASSLGLAAQYF; cdr3_nt: TGTGCCAGCAGCTTAGGACTAGCGGCCCAGTACTTC
d_call: -; j_call: TRBJ1-2; clone_size: -; v_call: TRBV28; cdr3_aa: CATSLTSTIYGYTF; cdr3_nt: TGTGCCACTTCATTGACATCCACAATATATGGCTACACCTTC
d_call: TRBD2; j_call: TRBJ2-5; clone_size: many; v_call: TRBV20-1; cdr3_aa: CSAPGTRVGETQYF; cdr3_nt: TGCAGTGCGCCAGGGACTAGAGTGGGAGAGACCCAGTACTTC
d_call: -; j_call: TRBJ2-1; clone_size: many; v_call: TRBV4-1; cdr3_aa: CASSQWDSRANEQFF; cdr3_nt: TGCGCCAGCAGCCAATGGGACTCCAGAGCAAATGAGCAGTTCTTC
d_call: -; j_call: TRBJ1-5; clone_size: many; v_call: TRBV25-1; cdr3_aa: CASRGHSNQPQHF; cdr3_nt: TGTGCCAGCAGGGGGCATAGCAATCAGCCCCAGCATTTT
d_call: -; j_call: TRBJ1-1; clone_size: -; v_call: TRBV5-1; cdr3_aa: CASSLAQGGGTEAFF; cdr3_nt: TGCGCCAGCAGCTTGGCCCAAGGGGGAGGCACTGAAGCTTTCTTT
d_call: -; j_call: TRBJ1-2; clone_size: -; v_call: TRBV29-1; cdr3_aa: CSVTGLASMMGYTF; cdr3_nt: TGCAGCGTAACGGGACTGGCATCTATGATGGGCTACACCTTC
d_call: TRBD1; j_call: TRBJ1-4; clone_size: -; v_call: TRBV28; cdr3_aa: CASSSPGTANEKLFF; cdr3_nt: TGTGCCAGCAGTTCCCCCGGGACAGCTAATGAAAAACTGTTTTTT
d_call: -; j_call: TRBJ1-5; clone_size: few; v_call: TRBV3-1; cdr3_aa: CASSQAQGNQPQHF; cdr3_nt: TGTGCCAGCAGCCAAGCCCAGGGAAATCAGCCCCAGCATTTT
d_call: TRBD2; j_call: TRBJ2-4; clone_size: many; v_call: TRBV14; cdr3_aa: CASSQVGGAVDIQYF; cdr3_nt: TGTGCCAGCAGCCAAGTCGGGGGGGCTGTTGACATTCAGTACTTC
d_call: TRBD2; j_call: TRBJ2-1; clone_size: many; v_call: TRBV7-2; cdr3_aa: CASSPTRLAGEEQFF; cdr3_nt: TGTGCCAGCAGCCCTACGAGACTAGCGGGGGAGGAGCAGTTCTTC
d_call: -; j_call: TRBJ1-2; clone_size: -; v_call: TRBV29-1; cdr3_aa: CSVVEDSSNYGYTF; cdr3_nt: TGCAGCGTTGTGGAGGACAGTTCTAACTATGGCTACACCTTC
d_call: -; j_call: TRBJ2-5; clone_size: -; v_call: TRBV6-5; cdr3_aa: CASSYPNVETQYF; cdr3_nt: TGTGCCAGCAGTTACCCGAACGTGGAGACCCAGTACTTC
d_call: -; j_call: TRBJ1-2; clone_size: -; v_call: TRBV18; cdr3_aa: CASSPLGTTGGDYTF; cdr3_nt: TGTGCCAGCTCACCACTCGGGACGACCGGTGGTGACTACACCTTC
d_call: -; j_call: TRBJ2-7; clone_size: many; v_call: TRBV12-3/TRBV12-4; cdr3_aa: CASSLVDYEQYF; cdr3_nt: TGTGCCAGCAGTTTAGTGGATTACGAGCAGTACTTC
d_call: TRBD1; j_call: TRBJ1-2; clone_size: many; v_call: TRBV5-1; cdr3_aa: CASSPGQGWYGYTF; cdr3_nt: TGCGCCAGCAGTCCAGGACAGGGGTGGTATGGCTACACCTTC
d_call: -; j_call: TRBJ2-5; clone_size: -; v_call: TRBV5-1; cdr3_aa: CASSLVGLNEQYF; cdr3_nt: TGCGCCAGCAGCTTGGTAGGCCTCAATGAGCAGTACTTC
d_call: -; j_call: TRBJ1-5; clone_size: many; v_call: TRBV20-1; cdr3_aa: CSARDAGRPNSNQPQHF; cdr3_nt: TGCAGTGCTAGAGACGCGGGGCGGCCAAATAGCAATCAGCCCCAGCATTTT
d_call: -; j_call: TRBJ1-1; clone_size: many; v_call: TRBV29-1; cdr3_aa: CSGLGHQNTEAFF; cdr3_nt: TGCAGCGGATTAGGACATCAGAACACTGAAGCTTTCTTT
d_call: -; j_call: TRBJ2-7; clone_size: -; v_call: TRBV20-1; cdr3_aa: CSASAGLTAWEQYF; cdr3_nt: TGCAGTGCTAGCGCTGGGCTTACCGCGTGGGAGCAGTACTTC
d_call: -; j_call: TRBJ1-5; clone_size: -; v_call: TRBV12-5; cdr3_aa: CASGYPNQPQHF; cdr3_nt: TGTGCTAGTGGTTACCCCAATCAGCCCCAGCATTTT
d_call: -; j_call: TRBJ2-5; clone_size: -; v_call: TRBV24-1; cdr3_aa: CATSALGNYQETQYF; cdr3_nt: TGTGCCACCAGTGCCCTAGGGAACTACCAAGAGACCCAGTACTTC
d_call: -; j_call: TRBJ1-2; clone_size: many; v_call: TRBV5-6; cdr3_aa: CASSPLRRPNYGYTF; cdr3_nt: TGTGCCAGCAGCCCCCTGCGCAGGCCGAACTATGGCTACACCTTC
d_call: TRBD2; j_call: TRBJ2-5; clone_size: many; v_call: TRBV5-1; cdr3_aa: CASSPGLAGVQETQYF; cdr3_nt: TGTGCCAGCAGCCCGGGACTAGCGGGAGTCCAAGAGACCCAGTACTTC
d_call: -; j_call: TRBJ2-4; clone_size: -; v_call: TRBV9; cdr3_aa: CASSVGGASSQYF; cdr3_nt: TGTGCCAGCAGCGTAGGCGGGGCCAGTTCTCAGTACTTC
d_call: -; j_call: TRBJ2-3; clone_size: -; v_call: TRBV3-1; cdr3_aa: CACSQRLGRLDTQYF; cdr3_nt: TGTGCCTGCAGCCAAAGGTTGGGACGTTTAGATACGCAGTATTTT
d_call: TRBD2; j_call: TRBJ2-3; clone_size: many; v_call: TRBV12-3/TRBV12-4; cdr3_aa: CASSRSSGSSTDTQYF; cdr3_nt: TGTGCCAGCAGCCGGTCTAGCGGGTCTAGCACAGATACGCAGTATTTT
d_call: TRBD2; j_call: TRBJ2-2; clone_size: few; v_call: TRBV20-1; cdr3_aa: CSASKAGGTGELFF; cdr3_nt: TGCAGTGCTAGCAAGGCGGGGGGAACCGGGGAGCTGTTTTTT
d_call: -; j_call: TRBJ2-1; clone_size: many; v_call: TRBV9; cdr3_aa: CASSVGAESSYNEQFF; cdr3_nt: TGTGCCAGCAGCGTCGGTGCAGAAAGCTCCTACAATGAGCAGTTCTTC
d_call: -; j_call: TRBJ1-2; clone_size: many; v_call: TRBV29-1; cdr3_aa: CVTTESYGYTF; cdr3_nt: TGCGTTACGACAGAGTCTTATGGCTACACCTTC
d_call: -; j_call: TRBJ2-2; clone_size: -; v_call: TRBV9; cdr3_aa: CASSVRAAKGGELFF; cdr3_nt: TGTGCCAGCAGCGTCAGGGCCGCAAAAGGCGGGGAGCTGTTTTTT
d_call: TRBD1; j_call: TRBJ1-2; clone_size: -; v_call: TRBV29-1; cdr3_aa: CSGGTGPNYGYTF; cdr3_nt: TGCAGCGGGGGGACAGGGCCCAACTATGGCTACACCTTC